Below, one T cell receptor (beta chain) is given with its context. This entry comes from a study of T-cell memory formation after mild COVID-19. From the 5' RACE reads, TCRdb called clonotypes with MiXCR, one entry per CDR3 protein. Among some 180,000 distinct CDR3 sequences listed, approximately 17% were seen once. The CDR3 totals 16 residues. V dropped 5 bases and J dropped 5 bases, with 19 bases sitting between them. The sequenced sample was PBMCs or a T cell subset sorted from them (not recorded which). The V gene is TRBV12-3 or TRBV12-4, the J gene TRBJ2-1; tentatively, D is TRBD1 (7 bases). The source is a man aged 18 to 35 who had mild COVID-19 (a few samples of this study predate the infection). Cell type and time point are not known. The CDR3 sequence is CASSMEAGTVDNEQFF. In DNA form, the CDR3 reads TGTGCCAGCAGTATGGAGGCGGGGACAGTTGACAATGAGCAGTTCTTC.